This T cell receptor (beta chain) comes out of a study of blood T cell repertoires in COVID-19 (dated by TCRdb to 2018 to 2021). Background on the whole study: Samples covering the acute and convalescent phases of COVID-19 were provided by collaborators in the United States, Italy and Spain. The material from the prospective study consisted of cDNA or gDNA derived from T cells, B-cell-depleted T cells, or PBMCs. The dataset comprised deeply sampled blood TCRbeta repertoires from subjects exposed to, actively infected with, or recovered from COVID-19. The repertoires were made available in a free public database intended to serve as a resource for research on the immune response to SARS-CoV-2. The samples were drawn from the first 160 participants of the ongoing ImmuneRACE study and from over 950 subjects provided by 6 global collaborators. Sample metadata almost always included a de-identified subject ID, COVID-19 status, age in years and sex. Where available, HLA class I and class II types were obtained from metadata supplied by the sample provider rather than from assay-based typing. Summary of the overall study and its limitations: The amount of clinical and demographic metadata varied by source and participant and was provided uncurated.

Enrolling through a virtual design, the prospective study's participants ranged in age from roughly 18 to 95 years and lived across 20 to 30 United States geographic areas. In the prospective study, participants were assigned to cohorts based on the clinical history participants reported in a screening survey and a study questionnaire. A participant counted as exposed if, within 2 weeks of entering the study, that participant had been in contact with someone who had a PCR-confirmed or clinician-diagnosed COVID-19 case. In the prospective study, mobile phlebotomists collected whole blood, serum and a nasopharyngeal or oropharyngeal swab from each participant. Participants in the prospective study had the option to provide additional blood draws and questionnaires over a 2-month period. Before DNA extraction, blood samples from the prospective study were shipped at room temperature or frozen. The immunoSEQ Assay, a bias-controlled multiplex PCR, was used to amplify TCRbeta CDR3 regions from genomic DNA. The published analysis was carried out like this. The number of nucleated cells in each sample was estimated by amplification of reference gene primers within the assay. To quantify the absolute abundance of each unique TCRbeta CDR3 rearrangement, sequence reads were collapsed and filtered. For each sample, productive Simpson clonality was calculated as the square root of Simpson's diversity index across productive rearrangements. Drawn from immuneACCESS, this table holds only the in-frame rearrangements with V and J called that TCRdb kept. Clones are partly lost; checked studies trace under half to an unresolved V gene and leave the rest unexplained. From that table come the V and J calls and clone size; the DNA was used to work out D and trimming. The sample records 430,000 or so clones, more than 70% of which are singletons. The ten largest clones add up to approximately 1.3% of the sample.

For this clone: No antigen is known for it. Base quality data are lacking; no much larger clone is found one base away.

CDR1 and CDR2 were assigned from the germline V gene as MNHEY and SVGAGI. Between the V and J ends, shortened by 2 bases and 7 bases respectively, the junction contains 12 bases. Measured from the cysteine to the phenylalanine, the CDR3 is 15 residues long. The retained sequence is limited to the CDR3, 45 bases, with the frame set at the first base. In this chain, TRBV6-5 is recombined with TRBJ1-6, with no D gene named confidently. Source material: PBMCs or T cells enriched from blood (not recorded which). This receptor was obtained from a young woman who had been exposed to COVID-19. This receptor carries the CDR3 CASSYGAPGNSPLHF. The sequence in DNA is TGTGCCAGCAGTTACGGCGCCCCGGGGAATTCACCCCTCCACTTT.